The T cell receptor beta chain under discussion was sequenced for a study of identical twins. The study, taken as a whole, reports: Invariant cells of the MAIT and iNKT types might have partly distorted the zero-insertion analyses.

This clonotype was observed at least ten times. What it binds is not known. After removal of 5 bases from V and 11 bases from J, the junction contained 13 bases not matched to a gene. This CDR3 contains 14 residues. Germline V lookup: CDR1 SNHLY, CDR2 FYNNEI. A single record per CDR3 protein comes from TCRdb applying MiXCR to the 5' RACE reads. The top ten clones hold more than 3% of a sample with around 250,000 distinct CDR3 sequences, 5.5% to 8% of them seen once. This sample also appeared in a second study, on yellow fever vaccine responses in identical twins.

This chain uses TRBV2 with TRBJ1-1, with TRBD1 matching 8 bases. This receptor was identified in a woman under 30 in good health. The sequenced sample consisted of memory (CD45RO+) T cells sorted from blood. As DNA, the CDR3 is TGTGCCAGCAGTCCTCAAACTTTGACAGGGGCGGCTTTCTTT. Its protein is CASSPQTLTGAAFF.